This T cell receptor beta chain is drawn from a study of CD4 T cells in relation to SARS-CoV-2 and coronaviruses. General observations from the study: This crossreactivity analysis covered spike protein alone, no other viral proteins.

This CDR3 contains 15 residues. CDR1 is MDHEN, CDR2 SYDVKM, per germline. Between the trimmed V and J ends, which lost 3 bases and 7 bases, there was a span of 13 bases. Assay used: immunoSEQ multiplex PCR; TCRdb lists only in-frame clones, some missing. This repertoire shows 15,000 to 20,000 clones, about four fifths found once; its top ten account for roughly 15%. Before the COVID-19 pandemic, during about 2010-2019, CD4+ T cells were taken from unexposed donors. CD4+ T cells were isolated from the cells after 10 days of culture. As cell numbers allowed, unexposed-donor CD4+ T cells faced SARS-CoV-2 S/N and four cold-coronavirus spikes. With regard to this clone: Its antigen is currently unknown.

The TCR originated in a human donor in good health. The genes are TRBV28 and TRBJ1-6, with TRBD1 as a possible D gene (6 bases). Sequenced material: CD4+ T cells from PBMCs, cultured in vitro. The CDR3 is CASSFDPGVNSPLHF. The CDR3 coding sequence is TGTGCCAGCAGTTTCGATCCAGGGGTAAATTCACCCCTCCACTTT.